The 13 T cell receptor beta chains listed next were all sequenced from one sample in a study of CD8+ T cells in alopecia areata. After isolation, RNA underwent reverse transcription to generate cDNA as the sequencing template. The data were produced by immunoSEQ multiplex PCR, yet TCRdb's version contains in-frame clones alone and is incomplete. The data hold tens of thousands of clones, with over 65% observed a single time. Material: NKG2D-low CD8+ T cells sorted from blood. These TCRs come from a human donor with alopecia areata.

The rearrangement links TRBV27 to TRBJ2-3; 10 bases agree with TRBD2. Looked up from germline, CDR1 is MNHEY and CDR2 is SMNVEV (reference sequence). This CDR3 has 17 residues. The trim removed 6 bases at V and 4 bases at J, leaving 13 bases unmatched. For the CDR3, the DNA is TGTGCCAGCAGCCGCCGCACGGCTAGCGGGAGCGCAGATACGCAGTATTTT. Its translation: CASSRRTASGSADTQYF.

Written as DNA, the CDR3 is TGCAGCGTTGAAGGAATCAAGACAGGGGGCGCTTTCTCTGAGGGAGAGACCCAGTACTTC. Translated, it gives CSVEGIKTGGAFSEGETQYF. This chain connects TRBV29-1 to TRBJ2-5; 10 bases agree with TRBD1. V gave up 1 base and J gave up 4 bases; unmatched junction bases: 21. CDR1 is SQVTM and CDR2 is ANQGSEA in the germline V gene. There are 20 residues in the CDR3.

V usage is TRBV29-1 and J usage is TRBJ2-4; D ambiguous. Germline loops: CDR1 SQVTM, CDR2 ANQGSEA. The germline V and J ends were trimmed by 0 bases and 0 bases, with 12 bases remaining between them. The CDR3 spans 16 residues. CDR3 nucleotides: TGCAGCGTTGAAGATGAAGCAGAACTAGCCAAAAACATTCAGTACTTC. It yields the protein CSVEDEAELAKNIQYF.

The rearrangement uses TRBV5-4 and TRBJ1-1; TRBD1 might be the D (5 bases). This CDR3 region has 14 residues. V gave up 2 bases and J gave up 3 bases, with 11 bases separating them. CDR1 and CDR2 from the germline V gene are SGHNT and YYREEE (reference sequence). The CDR3 nucleotides read TGTGCCAGCAGCTTAGATGGGGACGACACTGAAGCTTTCTTT. As protein: CASSLDGDDTEAFF.

The CDR3 spells CASSELAGGPDEQFF. CDR3 coding DNA: TGTGCCAGCAGCGAACTAGCGGGAGGGCCGGATGAGCAGTTCTTC. This chain joins TRBV5-6 and TRBJ2-1, with 13 bases identical to TRBD2. Germline V lookup: CDR1 SGHDT, CDR2 YYEEEE. With 4 bases clipped from V and 8 bases from J, the junction kept 6 bases outside the gene matches. This CDR3 has 15 residues.

This chain uses TRBV4-2 with TRBJ2-6; D perhaps matches TRBD2 (5 bases). There are 17 residues in the CDR3. Germline CDR1 and CDR2: LGHNA and YNFKEQ. V shed 0 bases and J shed 1 base, with 10 bases lying between them. The DNA of the CDR3 is TGTGCCAGCAGCCAAGATGAGGGCAGTTCTGGGGCCAACGTCCTGACTTTC. It codes for CASSQDEGSSGANVLTF.

The V gene is TRBV9, the J gene TRBJ2-1, with 14 bases matching TRBD2. Germline CDR1 and CDR2: SGDLS and YYNGEE. The CDR3 covers 18 residues. V lost 2 bases, J lost 6 bases, and 10 bases stayed unmatched. The CDR3 coding sequence is TGTGCCAGCAGCGTGTCGGGACTAGCGGGAGCGGCGGGCAATGAGCAGTTCTTC. Translating gives CASSVSGLAGAAGNEQFF.

The CDR3 DNA sequence: TGCAGTGCTCAGGACAATGAGCAGTTCTTC. It specifies CSAQDNEQFF. The chain employs TRBV20-1 and TRBJ2-1; D unclear. Germline V CDR1 and CDR2: DFQATT, SNEGSKA (reference sequence). Trimming took 5 bases from V and 5 from J, leaving 4 bases between them. The CDR3 spans 10 residues.

This clone has just one count. V gene TRBV7-2 combines with J gene TRBJ2-7; D is undetermined. V dropped 0 bases and J dropped 1 base, with 7 bases sitting between them. The length of the CDR3 is 14 residues. The V gene's germline CDR1 is SGHTA and CDR2 FQGNSA. Here the CDR3 reads CASSLAGGSYEQYF. The DNA for the CDR3 is TGTGCCAGCAGCTTAGCGGGCGGTTCCTACGAGCAGTACTTC.

V usage is TRBV7-9 and J usage is TRBJ2-1, with a tentative D call TRBD1 (6 bases). This CDR3 spans 19 amino acids. Trimming shortened V by 5 bases and J by 9 bases, and 32 bases separated the two germline ends. Germline lookup yields CDR1 SEHNR and CDR2 FQNEAQ (reference sequence). This chain's CDR3 is CASSRRQGSKIHNGGEQFF. The CDR3 nucleotides are TGTGCCAGCAGCCGGCGGCAGGGGTCCAAAATACATAACGGCGGTGAGCAGTTCTTC.

This chain uses TRBV4-1 with TRBJ2-5; 10 bases are shared with TRBD2. Trimming removed 4 bases from V and 2 bases from J; junction bases left unmatched: 10. Germline V lookup: CDR1 MGHRA, CDR2 YSYEKL. The CDR3 is 17 amino acids. DNA for the CDR3: TGCGCCAGCAGCCCCGGCGTAGGACTAGCGGTTCAAGAGACCCAGTACTTC. This encodes CASSPGVGLAVQETQYF.

The rearrangement links TRBV6-4 to TRBJ2-1, with D perhaps matching TRBD2 (6 bases). Trimming pared 4 bases from V and 8 bases from J, leaving 21 bases between. This CDR3 comprises 16 residues. CDR1 and CDR2 (germline): MRHNA, SNTAGT. The CDR3 sequence is CASSGGMEGTVDEQFF. The DNA for the CDR3 is TGTGCCAGCAGTGGTGGGATGGAGGGAACGGTCGATGAGCAGTTCTTC.

The rearrangement links TRBV11-2 to TRBJ2-3; TRBD1 matches at 8 bases. The CDR3 is 15 residues long. Germline values: CDR1 SGHAT, CDR2 FQNNGV. V lost 5 bases and J lost 1; bases outside the gene matches: 5. As DNA, the CDR3 is TGTGCCAGCAGCACCAGACAGGGGCGCACAGATACGCAGTATTTT. It is translated as CASSTRQGRTDTQYF.